The clone carrying this T cell receptor beta chain was observed many times. The sample comes from a study of T-cell reconstitution after alpha-beta-depleted transplantation in children. Library preparation (for TCRbeta) was performed with unique molecular identifiers. TCRdb analysed the PCR reads with MiXCR anew, one entry per CDR3 protein. The table has tens of thousands of distinct CDR3 sequences, 4.9% seen once. V lost 3 bases to trimming and J lost 6 bases, with 10 bases between them. The germline gives CDR1 SGHVS, CDR2 FQNEAQ. This CDR3 has 13 residues. This TCR came from a boy in the first two years of life who had a stem cell transplant for acute myeloid leukemia, so the T cells may come from the graft donor. V and J are TRBV7-8 and TRBJ2-3; D is uncertain. This sample comprised PBMCs, mostly from graft donor cells, obtained 180 days after TCRalphabeta/CD19-depleted stem cell transplant. CDR3: CASSFELPDTQYF. CDR3 nucleotide sequence: TGTGCCAGCAGCTTTGAGCTCCCTGATACGCAGTATTTT.